The sample holds one count of the clone carrying this T cell receptor (beta chain). Antigen: not known. The data derive from a study of Ad26.COV2.S vaccination and SARS-CoV-2 variants. V was clipped by 0 bases and J by 7 bases; unmatched bases: 11. CDR1 is LGHDT and CDR2 is YNNKEL in the germline V gene (reference sequence). The CDR3 sequence is 17 residues long. The protocol was immunoSEQ multiplex PCR, while the TCRdb copy is restricted to in-frame clones and leaves out a portion. This table holds 300,000 to 450,000 clones, about 90% found once. The study's findings and limits: The breadth of spike-specific CD8+ and CD4+ T cell responses after vaccination was reportedly substantial. Measurement of non-spike TCR breadth gave similar results in vaccine and placebo recipients. TCR breadth and depth analyses may have underestimated total T cell responses. Vaccinated individuals (as opposed to placebo recipients) had higher spike-specific TCR breadth.

The specimen was peripheral blood, collected after recovery from COVID-19. V and J are TRBV3-1 (or the pseudogene TRBV3-2) and TRBJ2-3; 9 bases map to TRBD2. This clonotype was obtained from a human donor who had recovered from COVID-19. The DNA of the CDR3 is TGTGCCAGCAGCCAAGATGGGGCTAGCGGGGTGATCTATACGCAGTATTTT. This sequence encodes CASSQDGASGVIYTQYF.